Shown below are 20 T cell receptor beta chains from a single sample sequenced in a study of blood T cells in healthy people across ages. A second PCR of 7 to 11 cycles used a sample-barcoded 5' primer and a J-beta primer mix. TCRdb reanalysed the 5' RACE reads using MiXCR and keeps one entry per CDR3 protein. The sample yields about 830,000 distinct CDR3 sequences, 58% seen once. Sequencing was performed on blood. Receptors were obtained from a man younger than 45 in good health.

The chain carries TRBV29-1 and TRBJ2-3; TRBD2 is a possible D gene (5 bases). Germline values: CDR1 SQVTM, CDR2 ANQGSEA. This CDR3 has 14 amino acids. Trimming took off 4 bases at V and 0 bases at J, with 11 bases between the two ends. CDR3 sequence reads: CSVARGLSTDTQYF. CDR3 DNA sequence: TGCAGCGTTGCCCGGGGTCTTAGCACAGATACGCAGTATTTT.

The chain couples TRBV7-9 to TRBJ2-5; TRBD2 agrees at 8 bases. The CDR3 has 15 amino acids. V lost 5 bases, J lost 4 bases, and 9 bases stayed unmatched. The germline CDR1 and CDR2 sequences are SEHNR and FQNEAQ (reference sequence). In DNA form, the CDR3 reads TGTGCCAGCAGCCCGCCGCGGGGGGCAGGAGAGACCCAGTACTTC. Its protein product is CASSPPRGAGETQYF.

Written as DNA, the CDR3 is TGCGCCAGCAGCCGGCCAGAGAATGAAAAACTGTTTTTT. This translates into CASSRPENEKLFF. The V call is TRBV5-1, the J call TRBJ1-4; D gene ambiguous. Trimming pared 4 bases from V and 5 bases from J, leaving 9 bases between. This CDR3 spans 13 amino acids. CDR1 is SGHRS and CDR2 is YFSETQ in the germline V gene.

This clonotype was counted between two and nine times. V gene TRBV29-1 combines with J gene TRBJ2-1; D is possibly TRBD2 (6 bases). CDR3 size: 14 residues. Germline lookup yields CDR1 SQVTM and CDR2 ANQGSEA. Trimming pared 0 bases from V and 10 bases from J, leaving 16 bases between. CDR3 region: CSVEEMTSYLEQFF. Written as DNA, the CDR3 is TGCAGCGTTGAAGAGATGACTAGTTATCTCGAGCAGTTCTTC.

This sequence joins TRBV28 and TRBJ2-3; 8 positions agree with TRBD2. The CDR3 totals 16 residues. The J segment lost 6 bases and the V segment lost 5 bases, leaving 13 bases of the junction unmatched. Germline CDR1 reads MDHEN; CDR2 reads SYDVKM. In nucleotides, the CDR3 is TGTGCCAGCAGTGCTTCACTAGCGGAAGGCCCCGATACGCAGTATTTT. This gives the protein CASSASLAEGPDTQYF. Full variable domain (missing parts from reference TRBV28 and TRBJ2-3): DVKVTQSSRYLVKRTGEKVFLECVQDMDHENMFWYRQDPGLGLRLIYFSYDVKMKEKGDIPEGYSVSREKKERFSLILESASTNQTSMYLCASSASLAEGPDTQYFGPGTRLTVL.

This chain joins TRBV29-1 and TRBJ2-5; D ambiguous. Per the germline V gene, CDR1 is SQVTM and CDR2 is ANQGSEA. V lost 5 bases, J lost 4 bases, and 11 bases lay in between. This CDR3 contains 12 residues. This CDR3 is CSVRSSVETQYF. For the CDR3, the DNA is TGCAGCGTTCGGAGCTCCGTAGAGACCCAGTACTTC.

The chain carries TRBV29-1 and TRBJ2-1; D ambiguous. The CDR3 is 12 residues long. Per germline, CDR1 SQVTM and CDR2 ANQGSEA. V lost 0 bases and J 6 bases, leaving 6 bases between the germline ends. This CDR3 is CSVEEAANEQFF. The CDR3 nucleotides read TGCAGCGTTGAAGAAGCAGCCAATGAGCAGTTCTTC.

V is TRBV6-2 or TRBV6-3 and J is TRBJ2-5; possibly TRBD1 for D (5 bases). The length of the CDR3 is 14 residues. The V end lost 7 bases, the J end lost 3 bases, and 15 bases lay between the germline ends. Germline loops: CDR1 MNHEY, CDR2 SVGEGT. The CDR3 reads CASTDPSREETQYF. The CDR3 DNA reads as TGTGCCAGCACCGACCCCAGCAGGGAAGAGACCCAGTACTTC.

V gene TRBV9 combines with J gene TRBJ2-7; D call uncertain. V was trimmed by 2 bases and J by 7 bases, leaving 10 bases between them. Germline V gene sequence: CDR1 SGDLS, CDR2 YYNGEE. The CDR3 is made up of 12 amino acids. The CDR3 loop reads CASSVKDDEQYF. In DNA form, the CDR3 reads TGTGCCAGCAGCGTCAAAGATGATGAGCAGTACTTC.

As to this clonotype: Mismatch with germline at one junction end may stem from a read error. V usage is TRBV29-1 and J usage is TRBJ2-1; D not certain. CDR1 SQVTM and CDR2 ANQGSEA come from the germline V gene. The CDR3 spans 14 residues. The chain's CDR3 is CSLELGSSYNEQFF. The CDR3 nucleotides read TGCAGCCTTGAATTGGGTAGCTCCTACAATGAGCAGTTCTTC.

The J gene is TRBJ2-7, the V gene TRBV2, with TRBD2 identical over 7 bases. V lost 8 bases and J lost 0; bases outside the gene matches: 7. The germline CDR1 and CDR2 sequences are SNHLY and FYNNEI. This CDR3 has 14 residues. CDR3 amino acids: CASPTSESSYEQYF. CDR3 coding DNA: TGTGCCAGCCCCACTAGCGAAAGCTCCTACGAGCAGTACTTC.

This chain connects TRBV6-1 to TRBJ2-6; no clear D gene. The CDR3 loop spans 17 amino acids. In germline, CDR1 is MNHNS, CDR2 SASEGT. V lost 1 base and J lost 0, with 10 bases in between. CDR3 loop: CASSEDPRSSGANVLTF. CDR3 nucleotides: TGTGCCAGCAGTGAAGATCCCAGGAGCTCTGGGGCCAACGTCCTGACTTTC.

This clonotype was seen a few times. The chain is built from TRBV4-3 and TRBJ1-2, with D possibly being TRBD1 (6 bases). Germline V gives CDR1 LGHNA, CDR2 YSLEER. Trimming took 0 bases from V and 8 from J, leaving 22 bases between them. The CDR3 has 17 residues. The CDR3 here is CASSQDIVGRGRSGYTF. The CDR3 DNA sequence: TGCGCCAGCAGCCAAGATATTGTTGGCAGGGGTAGGAGCGGCTACACCTTC.

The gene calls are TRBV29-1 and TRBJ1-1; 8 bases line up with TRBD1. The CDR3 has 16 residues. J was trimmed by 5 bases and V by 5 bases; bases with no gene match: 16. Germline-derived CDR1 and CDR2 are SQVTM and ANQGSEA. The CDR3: CSVHGQGGIALTEAFF. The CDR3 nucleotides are TGCAGCGTTCACGGACAGGGTGGTATTGCGCTGACTGAAGCTTTCTTT.

CDR3 in DNA: TGTGCCAGCAGTGGCCCAGGGGCCGCTAGCTCCTACGAGCAGTACTTC. It translates to CASSGPGAASSYEQYF. This chain uses TRBV6-6 with TRBJ2-7, with D perhaps matching TRBD1 (6 bases). CDR1 and CDR2 (germline): MNHNY, SVGAGI (reference sequence). The CDR3 contains 16 residues. The V gene lost 5 bases and the J gene lost 0 bases, with 17 bases spanning the gap.

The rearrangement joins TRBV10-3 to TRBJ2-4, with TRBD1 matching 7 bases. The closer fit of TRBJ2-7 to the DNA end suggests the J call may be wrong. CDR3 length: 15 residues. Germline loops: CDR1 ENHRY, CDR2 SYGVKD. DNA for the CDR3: TGTGCCATCAGTGACGAGGGACAGAGGCATGGCGAGCAGTACTTC. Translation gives CAISDEGQRHGEQYF.

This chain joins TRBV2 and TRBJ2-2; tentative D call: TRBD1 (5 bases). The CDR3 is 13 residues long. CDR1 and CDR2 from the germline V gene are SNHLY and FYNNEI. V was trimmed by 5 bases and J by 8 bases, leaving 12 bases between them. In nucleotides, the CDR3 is TGTGCCAGCAGTACAGGCTCGAGGGGGGAGCTGTTTTTT. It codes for CASSTGSRGELFF.

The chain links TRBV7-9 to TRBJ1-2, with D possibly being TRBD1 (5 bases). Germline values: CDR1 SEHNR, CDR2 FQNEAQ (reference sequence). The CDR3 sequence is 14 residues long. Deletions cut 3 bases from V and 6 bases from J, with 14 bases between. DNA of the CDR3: TGTGCCAGCAGCTTTAGGGACGGAGTAAATGGCTACACCTTC. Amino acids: CASSFRDGVNGYTF. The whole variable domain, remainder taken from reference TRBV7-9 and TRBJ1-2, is DTGVSQNPRHKITKRGQNVTFRCDPISEHNRLYWYRQTLGQGPEFLTYFQNEAQLEKSRLLSDRFSAERPKGSFSTLEIQRTEQGDSAMYLCASSFRDGVNGYTFGSGTRLTVV.

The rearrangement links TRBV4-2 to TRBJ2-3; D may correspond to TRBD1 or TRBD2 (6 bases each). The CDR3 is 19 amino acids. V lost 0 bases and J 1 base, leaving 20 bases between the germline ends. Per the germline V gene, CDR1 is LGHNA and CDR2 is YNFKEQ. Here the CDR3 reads CASSQEDPVAGGCTDTQYF. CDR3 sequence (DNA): TGTGCCAGCAGCCAAGAAGACCCGGTGGCCGGGGGCTGCACAGATACGCAGTATTTT.

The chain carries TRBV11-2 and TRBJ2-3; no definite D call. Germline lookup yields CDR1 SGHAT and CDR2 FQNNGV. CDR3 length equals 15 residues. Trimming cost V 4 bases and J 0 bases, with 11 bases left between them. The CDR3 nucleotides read TGTGCCAGCAGCTCAATGGGGATTAGCACAGATACGCAGTATTTT. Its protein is CASSSMGISTDTQYF.